This TCR beta chain was identified during a study of T cells in Graves' hyperthyroidism and ophthalmopathy. Germline-derived CDR1 and CDR2 are DFQATT and SNEGSKA (reference sequence). Trimming took 0 bases from V and 3 from J, leaving 11 bases between them. This CDR3 has 14 residues. The CDR3 regions of TCR beta were amplified from RNA transcripts. The TCR CDR3 was amplified in a first-round RT-PCR using the HTBI primer set. TCRdb reprocessed the multiplex PCR reads with MiXCR, giving one entry per CDR3 protein. The table shows fewer than 350,000 distinct CDR3 sequences, with roughly 14% occurring only once. To note about this clonotype: The antigen is not known.

Study conclusions and caveats: Through a model of 13 V-J features, ophthalmopathy was separated from stable hyperthyroidism. With a median lead of roughly 6.8 months before onset, the model predicted ophthalmopathy. Blood also contained most expanded thyroid clonotypes above 0.001.

A patient was excluded if there was uncontrolled infection, other autoimmune disease, pregnancy or lactation. The sequenced sample consisted of blood. The TCR comes from a woman in her 30s with Graves' hyperthyroidism that later progressed to Graves' ophthalmopathy. V and J are TRBV20-1 and TRBJ1-2, with a possible D match to TRBD1 (5 bases). Here the CDR3 DNA reads TGCAGTGCTAGAGACCAGGGTCTGGACTATGGCTACACCTTC. Translation gives CSARDQGLDYGYTF.